These 20 T cell receptor beta chains share one sample of origin, sequenced in a study of cytomegalovirus exposure and HLA in healthy donors (dated by TCRdb to 2015 to 2018). Library construction relied on the immunoSEQ multiplex PCR assay. For the multiplex PCR, a mixture combining 60 forward primers for TCR Vbeta segments and 13 reverse primers for TCR Jbeta segments was used. Entries here come from immuneACCESS through TCRdb and include only in-frame sequences with V and J called. Some clones fail to appear in such tables; in the studies checked, an unresolved V gene covers under half of the shortfall, and the cause of the remainder is unknown. The sample has fewer than 150,000 clones on record, 80% of them singletons. Of the sample, around 5% falls within the top ten clones. The sample was PBMCs. Source of these receptors: a man aged 30 to 39 in good health.

This clone was seen once. V is TRBV6-5 and J is TRBJ1-2, with D perhaps TRBD1 (5 bases). V lost 0 bases, J lost 8 bases, and 13 bases lay in between. Germline V lookup: CDR1 MNHEY, CDR2 SVGAGI. The CDR3 has 14 residues. Here the CDR3 reads CASSYSSPGNGYTF. In DNA, the CDR3 is TGTGCCAGCAGTTACTCGAGTCCAGGGAACGGCTACACCTTC.

The chain employs TRBV5-1 and TRBJ2-1, with 10 bases lining up with TRBD2. This CDR3 contains 16 residues. The germline V gene encodes CDR1 SGHRS and CDR2 YFSETQ. V gave up 4 bases and J gave up 7 bases; unmatched junction bases: 11. Written as DNA, the CDR3 is TGCGCCAGCAGCCCCCCCAGCGGGAGGGCCAGTAATGAGCAGTTCTTC. Translated: CASSPPSGRASNEQFF.

This clone was seen a few times. The V and J genes are TRBV30 and TRBJ2-1; 7 nucleotides agree with TRBD2. This CDR3 has 13 amino acids. Germline V gene sequence: CDR1 GTSNPN, CDR2 SVGIG (reference sequence). J gave up 4 bases and V 4 bases, and 4 bases lay outside the gene matches. CDR3 DNA: TGTGCCTGGATCGGGGGAGGGTACAATGAGCAGTTCTTC. It yields the protein CAWIGGGYNEQFF. Looking up the rest from reference TRBV30 and TRBJ2-1 gives the full variable domain: SQTIHQWPATLVQPVGSPLSLECTVEGTSNPNLYWYRQAAGRGLQLLFYSVGIGQISSEVPQNLSASRPQDRQFILSSKKLLLSDSGFYLCAWIGGGYNEQFFGPGTRLTVL.

V usage is TRBV9 and J usage is TRBJ2-1; D perhaps matches TRBD1 (6 bases). The germline gives CDR1 SGDLS, CDR2 YYNGEE. The CDR3 sequence is 16 residues long. Trimming cost V 0 bases and J 0 bases, with 10 bases left between them. CDR3 region: CASSVVQDSSYNEQFF. DNA for the CDR3: TGTGCCAGCAGCGTAGTGCAGGACAGCTCCTACAATGAGCAGTTCTTC.

The gene calls are TRBV4-1 and TRBJ2-7, with TRBD1 matching over 8 bases. J lost 0 bases, V lost 1 base, and 11 bases had no gene match. Germline V gives CDR1 MGHRA, CDR2 YSYEKL. CDR3 size: 18 residues. The DNA of the CDR3 is TGCGCCAGCAGCCAAGGACAGGGGCCGCGATCTACCTCCTACGAGCAGTACTTC. Translating it yields CASSQGQGPRSTSYEQYF.

This clone has a handful of counts. The chain is built from TRBV5-4 and TRBJ2-3; D call uncertain. The CDR3 sequence is 15 residues long. The germline V gene encodes CDR1 SGHNT and CDR2 YYREEE (reference sequence). V shed 1 base and J shed 2 bases, with 11 bases lying between them. The CDR3 DNA follows: TGTGCCAGCAGCTTGAAATTGGAGTTCACAGATACGCAGTATTTT. Translation: CASSLKLEFTDTQYF.

The chain combines TRBV6-1 with TRBJ2-1, with D possibly being TRBD1 (5 bases). CDR3 size: 13 residues. Germline lookup yields CDR1 MNHNS and CDR2 SASEGT. V was shortened by 6 bases and J by 10 bases, with 16 bases between the two germline ends. CDR3 residues: CASRSLGAREQFF. CDR3 DNA: TGTGCCAGCAGATCGCTAGGGGCTCGCGAGCAGTTCTTC.

The rearrangement joins TRBV30 to TRBJ2-1; D not certain. Germline-derived CDR1 and CDR2 are GTSNPN and SVGIG (reference sequence). The V and J ends lost 4 bases and 6 bases respectively, with 10 bases between them. The CDR3 covers 12 residues. CDR3 nucleotide sequence: TGTGCCTGGACGAGAAGATCCAATGAGCAGTTCTTC. It codes for CAWTRRSNEQFF.

The chain carries TRBV7-9 and TRBJ2-1; 7 bases are shared with TRBD2. The J segment lost 12 bases and the V segment lost 5 bases, leaving 10 bases of the junction unmatched. Germline V gives CDR1 SEHNR, CDR2 FQNEAQ (reference sequence). The CDR3 extends over 13 amino acids. CDR3 DNA: TGTGCCAGCAGCCCGCTAGCGGCGGAGCGGCAGTTCTTC. Amino acids: CASSPLAAERQFF.

The V and J genes are TRBV7-2 and TRBJ2-5; 8 bases line up with TRBD1. The V and J ends lost 5 bases and 2 bases, in that order; junction bases with no gene match: 4. This CDR3 is 14 amino acids long. Germline lookup yields CDR1 SGHTA and CDR2 FQGNSA. The CDR3 DNA reads as TGTGCCAGCAGCGGAAGGGACAGGCAAGAGACCCAGTACTTC. Encoded protein: CASSGRDRQETQYF.

The genes are TRBV7-2 and TRBJ2-7; D remains ambiguous. The CDR3 contains 13 residues. Trimming removed 5 bases at V and 0 bases at J, with 8 bases between. Germline V CDR1 and CDR2: SGHTA, FQGNSA. CDR3 in amino acids: CASSPPSSYEQYF. DNA of the CDR3: TGTGCCAGCAGCCCACCCAGCTCCTACGAGCAGTACTTC.

This clone has only a few counts. J is TRBJ2-1 and V is TRBV5-6; 8 nucleotides agree with TRBD2. CDR1 and CDR2 from the germline V gene are SGHDT and YYEEEE. Losses at the gene ends were 1 base for V and 6 bases for J; bases not matched to a gene: 15. The CDR3 has 18 residues. In DNA, the CDR3 is TGTGCCAGCAGCTTGCGGGGTAGCGGGAAGCTCCCCCCCAATGAGCAGTTCTTC. Amino acid sequence: CASSLRGSGKLPPNEQFF. Complete variable domain (other parts from reference TRBV5-6 and TRBJ2-1): DAGVTQSPTHLIKTRGQQVTLRCSPKSGHDTVSWYQQALGQGPQFIFQYYEEEERQRGNFPDRFSGHQFPNYSSELNVNALLLGDSALYLCASSLRGSGKLPPNEQFFGPGTRLTVL.

V gene TRBV6-5 combines with J gene TRBJ2-1; 13 bases match TRBD2. V shed 2 bases and J 10 bases; nucleotides not matched to a gene: 8. The CDR3 is 16 amino acids. Germline CDR1 is MNHEY and CDR2 is SVGAGI. The CDR3 DNA is TGTGCCAGCAGTTACACAAACAGGGGACTAGCGGGGGAGCAGTTCTTC. Translation gives CASSYTNRGLAGEQFF.

J is TRBJ2-3 and V is TRBV7-3, with D possibly TRBD2 on 6 matching bases. V lost 4 bases and J 0 bases, leaving 14 bases between the germline ends. The CDR3 is 16 amino acids. Germline CDR1 SGHTA, CDR2 FQGTGA. The CDR3 region has the DNA TGTGCCAGCAGCTCAAGGGGCGGGACTAGCACAGATACGCAGTATTTT. It is translated as CASSSRGGTSTDTQYF. Combining the CDR3 with reference TRBV7-3 and TRBJ2-3 gives the whole variable domain GAGVSQTPSNKVTEKGKYVELRCDPISGHTALYWYRQSLGQGPEFLIYFQGTGAADDSGLPNDRFFAVRPEGSVSTLKIQRTERGDSAVYLCASSSRGGTSTDTQYFGPGTRLTVL.

This clone appeared a single time. The junction departs from the called germline gene at one end, perhaps through a read error. The chain combines TRBV7-9 with TRBJ2-5, with 12 bases identical to TRBD2. The length of the CDR3 is 16 residues. Germline CDR1 SEHNR, CDR2 FQNEAQ (reference sequence). In nucleotides, the CDR3 is TGTTCCAGCAGCTCCCTAGCGGGAGGGCCGGGGGAGACCCAGTACTTC. Protein: CSSSSLAGGPGETQYF.

The chain carries TRBV25-1 and TRBJ2-2, with TRBD2 matching over 10 bases. Germline V CDR1 and CDR2: MGHDK, SYGVNS. The CDR3 is made up of 15 amino acids. The J segment lost 5 bases and the V segment lost 2 bases, leaving 2 bases of the junction unmatched. CDR3 loop: CASSESGRETGELFF. CDR3 bases: TGTGCCAGCAGTGAAAGCGGGAGGGAAACCGGGGAGCTGTTTTTT.

The V and J genes are TRBV19 and TRBJ1-5; D remains unclear. Trimming shortened V by 5 bases and J by 7 bases, and 18 bases separated the two germline ends. In germline, CDR1 is LNHDA, CDR2 SQIVND (reference sequence). The CDR3 contains 15 residues. CDR3 protein: CASSLQIRMTQPQHF. In nucleotides, the CDR3 is TGTGCCAGTAGTCTACAGATTCGAATGACACAGCCCCAGCATTTT.

To note about this clone: One end of the junction is discordant with germline, which a read error may explain. V usage is TRBV7-9 and J usage is TRBJ2-2, with D perhaps TRBD2 (6 bases). Germline assignment: CDR1 SEHNR and CDR2 FQNEAQ (reference sequence). The CDR3 extends over 15 amino acids. CDR3 coding DNA: TGTTCCAGCAGCCACAGCGGGTCACACACCGGGGAGCTGTTTTTT. As protein: CSSSHSGSHTGELFF. Looking up the rest from reference TRBV7-9 and TRBJ2-2 gives the full variable domain: DTGVSQNPRHKITKRGQNVTFRCDPISEHNRLYWYRQTLGQGPEFLTYFQNEAQLEKSRLLSDRFSAERPKGSFSTLEIQRTEQGDSAMYLCSSSHSGSHTGELFFGEGSRLTVL.

V usage is TRBV25-1 and J usage is TRBJ2-5; 8 nucleotides agree with TRBD1. Trimming at V came to 3 bases and at J to 4 bases, leaving 7 bases not matched to a gene. The germline V gene has CDR1 MGHDK and CDR2 SYGVNS. This CDR3 is 15 amino acids long. DNA of the CDR3: TGTGCCAGCAGTGATGGGGGGACAGGCGCAGAGACCCAGTACTTC. This sequence encodes CASSDGGTGAETQYF.

The gene calls are TRBV28 and TRBJ2-5; D might be TRBD1 (5 bases). V lost 6 bases to trimming and J lost 1 base, with 12 bases between them. The CDR3 runs to 14 residues. From germline, CDR1 is MDHEN and CDR2 SYDVKM. CDR3 amino acids: CASRSGQSQETQYF. CDR3 nucleotides: TGTGCCAGCAGATCAGGACAAAGCCAAGAGACCCAGTACTTC. The whole variable domain, remainder taken from reference TRBV28 and TRBJ2-5, is DVKVTQSSRYLVKRTGEKVFLECVQDMDHENMFWYRQDPGLGLRLIYFSYDVKMKEKGDIPEGYSVSREKKERFSLILESASTNQTSMYLCASRSGQSQETQYFGPGTRLLVL.